This T cell receptor beta chain was sequenced for a study of shared clonotypes between healthy human individuals. Broader study findings: Memory subsets had estimated richness that was generally smaller than that of naive subsets.

V lost 4 bases to trimming and J lost 0 bases; unmatched junction nucleotides: 7. This CDR3 has 16 residues. The germline V gene encodes CDR1 SGHTA and CDR2 FQGNSA. In the case of this clone: As yet, its antigen is unknown.

Profiled with immunoSEQ multiplex PCR; TCRdb holds only in-frame clones, not every one. The sample holds roughly 2,500,000 clones, roughly 93% seen once. J is TRBJ1-1 and V is TRBV7-2; 8 nucleotides agree with TRBD1. This receptor was identified in a man aged 18 to 29 in good health. Some clones in this sample may be carry-over from other donors' samples. Material: naive CD4+ T cells from PBMCs. As to subset: CD45RA+ positively selected. For the CDR3, the DNA is TGTGCCAGCAGCTACCAGGGGGCCCGGCTGAACACTGAAGCTTTCTTT. Residues: CASSYQGARLNTEAFF.